This note documents a single T cell receptor beta chain sequence. Its antigen remains unknown. The data stem from a study of early stage breast cancer tumors. Study results and caveats: Blood repertoires resembled normal breast more than tumor.

There are 14 residues in the CDR3. Trimming stripped 6 bases from V and 5 bases from J, with 16 bases between. Germline assignment: CDR1 SNHLY and CDR2 FYNNEI. Here immunoSEQ multiplex PCR was the method, and the copy in TCRdb shows in-frame clones only, minus some. Seen here are tens of thousands of clones, about 80% observed once, and the top ten hold 3.4%. This TCR derives from a person younger than 45 with breast cancer. Sequencing was carried out using blood. The chain is built from TRBV2 and TRBJ1-1; no clear D. CDR3 residues: CASSLHPGETEAFF. The CDR3 DNA reads TGTGCCAGCAGCCTCCATCCGGGAGAGACTGAAGCTTTCTTT.